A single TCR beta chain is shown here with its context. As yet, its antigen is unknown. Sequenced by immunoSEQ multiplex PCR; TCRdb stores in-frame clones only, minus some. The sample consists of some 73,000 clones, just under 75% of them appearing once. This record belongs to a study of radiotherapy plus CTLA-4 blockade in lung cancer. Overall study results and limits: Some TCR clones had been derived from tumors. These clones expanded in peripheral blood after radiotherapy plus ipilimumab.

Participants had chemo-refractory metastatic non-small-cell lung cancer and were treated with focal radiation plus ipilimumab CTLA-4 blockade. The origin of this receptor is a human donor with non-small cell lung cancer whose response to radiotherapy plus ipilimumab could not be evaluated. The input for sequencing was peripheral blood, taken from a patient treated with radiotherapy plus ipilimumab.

This chain's CDR3 is CASSKPLAGQETQYF. The CDR3 DNA reads as TGTGCCAGCAGCAAGCCGCTAGCGGGACAAGAGACCCAGTACTTC. V and J are TRBV7-2 and TRBJ2-5; 9 bases agree with TRBD2. The CDR3 runs to 15 residues. V lost 5 bases and J lost 2; bases outside the gene matches: 6. CDR1 and CDR2 (germline): SGHTA, FQGNSA.